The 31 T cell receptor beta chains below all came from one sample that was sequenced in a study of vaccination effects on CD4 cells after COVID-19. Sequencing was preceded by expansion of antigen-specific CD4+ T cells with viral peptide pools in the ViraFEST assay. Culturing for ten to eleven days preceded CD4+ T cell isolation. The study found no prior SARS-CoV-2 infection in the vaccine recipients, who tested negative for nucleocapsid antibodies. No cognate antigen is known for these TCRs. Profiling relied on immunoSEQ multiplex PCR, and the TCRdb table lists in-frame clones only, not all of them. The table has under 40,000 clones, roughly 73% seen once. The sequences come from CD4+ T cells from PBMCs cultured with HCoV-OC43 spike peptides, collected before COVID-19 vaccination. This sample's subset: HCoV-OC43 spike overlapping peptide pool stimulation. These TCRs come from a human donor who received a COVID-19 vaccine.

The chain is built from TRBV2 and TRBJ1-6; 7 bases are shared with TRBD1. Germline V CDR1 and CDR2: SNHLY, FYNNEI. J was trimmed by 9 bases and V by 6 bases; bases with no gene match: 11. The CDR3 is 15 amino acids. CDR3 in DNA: TGTGCCAGCAGCGGACGACAGGGCAGGTTTTCACCCCTCCACTTT. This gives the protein CASSGRQGRFSPLHF.

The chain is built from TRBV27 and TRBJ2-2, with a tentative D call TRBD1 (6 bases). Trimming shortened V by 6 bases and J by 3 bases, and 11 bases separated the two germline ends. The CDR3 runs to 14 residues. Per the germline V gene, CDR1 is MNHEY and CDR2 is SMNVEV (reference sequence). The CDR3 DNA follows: TGTGCCAGCAGGGCTCAGGGGTACACCGGGGAGCTGTTTTTT. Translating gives CASRAQGYTGELFF.

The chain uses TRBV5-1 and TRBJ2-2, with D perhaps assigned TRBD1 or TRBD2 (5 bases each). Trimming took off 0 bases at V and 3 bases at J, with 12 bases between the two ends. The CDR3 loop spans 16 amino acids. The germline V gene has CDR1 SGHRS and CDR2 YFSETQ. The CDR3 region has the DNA TGCGCCAGCAGCTTGGCCTTCGGGACGGACACCGGGGAGCTGTTTTTT. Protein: CASSLAFGTDTGELFF.

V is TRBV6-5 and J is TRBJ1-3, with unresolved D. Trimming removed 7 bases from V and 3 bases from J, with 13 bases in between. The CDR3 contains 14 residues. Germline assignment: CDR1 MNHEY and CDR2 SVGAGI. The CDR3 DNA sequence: TGTGCCAGCAAAGCTGGGTCTCTTGGAAACACCATATATTTT. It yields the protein CASKAGSLGNTIYF.

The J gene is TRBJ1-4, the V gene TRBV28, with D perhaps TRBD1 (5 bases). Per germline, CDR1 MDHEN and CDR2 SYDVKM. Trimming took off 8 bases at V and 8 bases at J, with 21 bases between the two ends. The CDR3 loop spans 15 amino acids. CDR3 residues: CASLKGGARGEKLFF. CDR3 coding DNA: TGTGCCAGCCTCAAGGGAGGGGCTCGAGGGGAAAAACTGTTTTTT.

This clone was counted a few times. The CDR3 DNA reads as TGTGCCAGCAGCCCCCGGACAGACTCCTTCTCCTACGAGCAGTACTTC. Its protein is CASSPRTDSFSYEQYF. The V call is TRBV7-9, the J call TRBJ2-7; maybe TRBD1 (6 bases). V shed 5 bases and J shed 0 bases, with 17 bases lying between them. The CDR3 loop spans 16 amino acids. The germline gives CDR1 SEHNR, CDR2 FQNEAQ (reference sequence).

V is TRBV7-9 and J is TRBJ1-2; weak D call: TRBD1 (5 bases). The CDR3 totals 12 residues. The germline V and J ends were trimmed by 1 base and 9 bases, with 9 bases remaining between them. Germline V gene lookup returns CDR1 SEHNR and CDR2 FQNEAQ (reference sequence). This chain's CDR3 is CASSLGQGSYTF. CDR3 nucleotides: TGTGCCAGCAGCTTAGGTCAGGGAAGCTACACCTTC.

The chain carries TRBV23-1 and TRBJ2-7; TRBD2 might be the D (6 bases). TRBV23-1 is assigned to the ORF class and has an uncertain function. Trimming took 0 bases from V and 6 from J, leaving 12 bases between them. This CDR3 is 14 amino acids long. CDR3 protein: CASSQSGLFCEQYF. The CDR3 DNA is TGCGCCAGCAGTCAATCGGGACTTTTCTGCGAGCAGTACTTC.

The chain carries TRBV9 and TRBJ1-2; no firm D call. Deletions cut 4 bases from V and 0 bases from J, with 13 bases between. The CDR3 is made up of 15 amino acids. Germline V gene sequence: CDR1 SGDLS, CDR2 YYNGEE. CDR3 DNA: TGTGCCAGCAGCCCAGAAGGAGCCACTAACTATGGCTACACCTTC. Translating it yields CASSPEGATNYGYTF. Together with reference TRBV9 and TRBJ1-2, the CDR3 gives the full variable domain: DSGVTQTPKHLITATGQRVTLRCSPRSGDLSVYWYQQSLDQGLQFLIQYYNGEERAKGNILERFSAQQFPDLHSELNLSSLELGDSALYFCASSPEGATNYGYTFGSGTRLTVV.

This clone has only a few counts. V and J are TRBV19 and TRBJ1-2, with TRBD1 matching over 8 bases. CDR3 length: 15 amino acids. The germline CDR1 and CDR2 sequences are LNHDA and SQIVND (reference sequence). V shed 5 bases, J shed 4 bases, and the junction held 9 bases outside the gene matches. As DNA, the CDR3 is TGTGCCAGTAGTCCCCCGACAGGGGCCATCTATGGCTACACCTTC. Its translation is CASSPPTGAIYGYTF.

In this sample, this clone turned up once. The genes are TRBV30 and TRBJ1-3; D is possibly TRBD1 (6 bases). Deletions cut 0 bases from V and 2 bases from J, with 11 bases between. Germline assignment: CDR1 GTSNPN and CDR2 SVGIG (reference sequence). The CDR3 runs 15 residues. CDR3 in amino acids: CAWSVVGGTGNTIYF. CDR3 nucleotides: TGTGCCTGGAGTGTAGTTGGGGGCACTGGAAACACCATATATTTT.

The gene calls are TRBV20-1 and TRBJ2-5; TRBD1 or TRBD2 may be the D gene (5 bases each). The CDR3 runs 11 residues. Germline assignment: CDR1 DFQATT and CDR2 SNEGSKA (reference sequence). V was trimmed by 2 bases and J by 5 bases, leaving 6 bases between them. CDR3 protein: CSARWGETQYF. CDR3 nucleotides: TGCAGTGCTAGATGGGGGGAGACCCAGTACTTC.

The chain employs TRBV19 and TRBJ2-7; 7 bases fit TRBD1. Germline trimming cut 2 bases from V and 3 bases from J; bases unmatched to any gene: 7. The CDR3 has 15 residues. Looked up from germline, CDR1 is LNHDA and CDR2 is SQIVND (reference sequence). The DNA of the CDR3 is TGTGCCAGTAGTATAAAAGGGACAGATAACTACGAGCAGTACTTC. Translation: CASSIKGTDNYEQYF.

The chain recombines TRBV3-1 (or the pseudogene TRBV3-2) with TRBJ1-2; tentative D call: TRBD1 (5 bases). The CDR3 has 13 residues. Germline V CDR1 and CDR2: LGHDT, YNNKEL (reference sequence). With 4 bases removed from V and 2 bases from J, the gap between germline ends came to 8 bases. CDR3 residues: CASSLGVNYGYTF. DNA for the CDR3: TGTGCCAGCAGCCTAGGGGTGAACTATGGCTACACCTTC.

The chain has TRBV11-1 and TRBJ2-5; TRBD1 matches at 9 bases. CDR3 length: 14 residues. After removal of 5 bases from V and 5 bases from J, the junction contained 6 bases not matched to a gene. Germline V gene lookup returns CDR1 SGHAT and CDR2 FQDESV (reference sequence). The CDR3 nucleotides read TGTGCCAGCAGCCAAAAAGGGACAGGGGAGACCCAGTACTTC. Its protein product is CASSQKGTGETQYF.

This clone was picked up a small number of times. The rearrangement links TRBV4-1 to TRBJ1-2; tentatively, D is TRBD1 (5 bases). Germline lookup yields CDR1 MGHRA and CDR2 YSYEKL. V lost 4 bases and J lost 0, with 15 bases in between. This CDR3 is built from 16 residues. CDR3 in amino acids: CASSPGTVAANYGYTF. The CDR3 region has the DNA TGCGCCAGCAGCCCGGGGACGGTTGCTGCTAACTATGGCTACACCTTC.

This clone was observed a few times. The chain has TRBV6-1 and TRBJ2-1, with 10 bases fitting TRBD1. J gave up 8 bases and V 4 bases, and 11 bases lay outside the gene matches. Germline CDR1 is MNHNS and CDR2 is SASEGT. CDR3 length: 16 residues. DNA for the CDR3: TGTGCCAGCAGTGTGGACAGGGGGGAATGGGTAGATGAGCAGTTCTTC. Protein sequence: CASSVDRGEWVDEQFF.

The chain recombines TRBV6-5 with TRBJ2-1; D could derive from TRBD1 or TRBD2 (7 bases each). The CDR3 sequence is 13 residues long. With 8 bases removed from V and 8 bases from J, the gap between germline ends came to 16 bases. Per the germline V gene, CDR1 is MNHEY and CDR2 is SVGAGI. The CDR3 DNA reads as TGTGCCAGCCAGTCAGGGGGGGTTTATGAGCAGTTCTTC. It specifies CASQSGGVYEQFF.

The CDR3 nucleotides read TGTGCCAGCAGTCCGTATCCCGGTGGCACTGAAGCTTTCTTT. Translating gives CASSPYPGGTEAFF. This chain connects TRBV27 to TRBJ1-1, with no clear D. CDR3 length: 14 amino acids. Deletions cut 5 bases from V and 4 bases from J, with 14 bases between. The germline CDR1 and CDR2 sequences are MNHEY and SMNVEV (reference sequence).

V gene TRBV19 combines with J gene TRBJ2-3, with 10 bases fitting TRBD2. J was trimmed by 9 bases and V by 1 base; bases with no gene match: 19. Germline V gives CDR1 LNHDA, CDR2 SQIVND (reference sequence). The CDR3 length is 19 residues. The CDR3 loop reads CASSIATQGLAGAKRTQYF. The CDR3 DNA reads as TGTGCCAGTAGTATAGCAACCCAGGGGCTAGCGGGAGCGAAGAGGACGCAGTATTTT.

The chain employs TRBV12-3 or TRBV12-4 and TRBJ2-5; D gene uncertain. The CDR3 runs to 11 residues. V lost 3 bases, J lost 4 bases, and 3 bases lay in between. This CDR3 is CASSFSETQYF. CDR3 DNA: TGTGCCAGCAGTTTCTCAGAGACCCAGTACTTC.

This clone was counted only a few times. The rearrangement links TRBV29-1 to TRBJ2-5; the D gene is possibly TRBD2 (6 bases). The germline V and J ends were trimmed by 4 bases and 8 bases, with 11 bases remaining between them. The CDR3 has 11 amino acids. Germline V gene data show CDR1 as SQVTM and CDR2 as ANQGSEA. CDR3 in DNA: TGCAGCGTTGCCCCCGGGGGTACCCAGTACTTC. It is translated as CSVAPGGTQYF.

In nucleotides, the CDR3 is TGCAGTGCCTCAGACTGGAATCCCCAGTACTTC. This encodes CSASDWNPQYF. This chain joins TRBV20-1 and TRBJ2-5; D ambiguous. The CDR3 totals 11 residues. CDR1 and CDR2 (germline): DFQATT, SNEGSKA (reference sequence). The ends were cut back, 6 bases at V and 9 bases at J, with 14 bases in the middle.

For the CDR3, the DNA is TGTGCTAGTGGTTTGGGACTAGCGGGGGGCCTCCTTTTCTTC. Translation: CASGLGLAGGLLFF. V and J are TRBV12-5 and TRBJ2-1; 13 bases are a match to TRBD2. The CDR3 sequence is 14 residues long. CDR1 LGHNT and CDR2 FRNRAP come from the germline V gene. The ends lost 1 base at V and 16 bases at J; junction bases unmatched: 7.

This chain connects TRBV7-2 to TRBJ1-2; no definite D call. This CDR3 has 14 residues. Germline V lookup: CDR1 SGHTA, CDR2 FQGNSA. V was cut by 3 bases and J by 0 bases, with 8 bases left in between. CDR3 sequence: CASSLFGANYGYTF. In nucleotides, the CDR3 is TGTGCCAGCAGCTTGTTCGGAGCTAACTATGGCTACACCTTC.

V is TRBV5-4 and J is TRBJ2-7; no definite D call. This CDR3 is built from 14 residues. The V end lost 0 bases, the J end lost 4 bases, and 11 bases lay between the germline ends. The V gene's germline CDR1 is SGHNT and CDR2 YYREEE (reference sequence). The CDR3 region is CASSLASAPYEQYF. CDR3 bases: TGTGCCAGCAGCTTGGCGTCAGCTCCTTACGAGCAGTACTTC.

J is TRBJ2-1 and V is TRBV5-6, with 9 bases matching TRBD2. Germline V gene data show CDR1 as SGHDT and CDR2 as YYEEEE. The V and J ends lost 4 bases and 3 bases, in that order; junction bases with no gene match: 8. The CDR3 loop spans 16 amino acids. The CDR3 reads CASSSAGGRNYNEQFF. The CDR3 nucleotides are TGTGCCAGCAGCAGCGCGGGGGGGCGCAACTACAATGAGCAGTTCTTC.

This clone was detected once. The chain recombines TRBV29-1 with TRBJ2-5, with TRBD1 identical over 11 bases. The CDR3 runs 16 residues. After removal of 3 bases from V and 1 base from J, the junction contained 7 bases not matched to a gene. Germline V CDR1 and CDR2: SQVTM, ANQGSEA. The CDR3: CSVEGQGVGSQETQYF. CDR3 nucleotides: TGCAGCGTTGAGGGACAGGGGGTCGGTAGCCAAGAGACCCAGTACTTC.

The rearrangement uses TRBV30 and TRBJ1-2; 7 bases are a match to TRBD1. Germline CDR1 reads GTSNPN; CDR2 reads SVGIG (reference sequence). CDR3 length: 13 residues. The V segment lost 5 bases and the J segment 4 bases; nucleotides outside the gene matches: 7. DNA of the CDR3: TGTGCCTGGTCAGGGGGGCGTATCTATGGCTACACCTTC. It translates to CAWSGGRIYGYTF.

The CDR3 DNA is TGTGCCAGCAGCTTTAGGACCCAAGAGACCCAGTACTTC. This translates into CASSFRTQETQYF. The rearrangement links TRBV5-4 to TRBJ2-5; D gene unclear. The CDR3 extends over 13 amino acids. The V and J ends lost 2 bases and 1 base respectively, with 6 bases between them. CDR1 SGHNT and CDR2 YYREEE come from the germline V gene (reference sequence).

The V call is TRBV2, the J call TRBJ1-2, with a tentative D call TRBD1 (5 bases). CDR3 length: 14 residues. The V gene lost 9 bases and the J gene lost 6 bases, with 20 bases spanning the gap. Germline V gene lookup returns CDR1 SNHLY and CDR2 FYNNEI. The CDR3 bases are TGTGCCAGAGGGTCCGGGGGAGGACTGAATGGCTACACCTTC. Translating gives CARGSGGGLNGYTF. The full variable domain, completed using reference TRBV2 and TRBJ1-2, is EPEVTQTPSHQVTQMGQEVILRCVPISNHLYFYWYRQILGQKVEFLVSFYNNEISEKSEIFDDQFSVERPDGSNFTLKIRSTKLEDSAMYFCARGSGGGLNGYTFGSGTRLTVV.